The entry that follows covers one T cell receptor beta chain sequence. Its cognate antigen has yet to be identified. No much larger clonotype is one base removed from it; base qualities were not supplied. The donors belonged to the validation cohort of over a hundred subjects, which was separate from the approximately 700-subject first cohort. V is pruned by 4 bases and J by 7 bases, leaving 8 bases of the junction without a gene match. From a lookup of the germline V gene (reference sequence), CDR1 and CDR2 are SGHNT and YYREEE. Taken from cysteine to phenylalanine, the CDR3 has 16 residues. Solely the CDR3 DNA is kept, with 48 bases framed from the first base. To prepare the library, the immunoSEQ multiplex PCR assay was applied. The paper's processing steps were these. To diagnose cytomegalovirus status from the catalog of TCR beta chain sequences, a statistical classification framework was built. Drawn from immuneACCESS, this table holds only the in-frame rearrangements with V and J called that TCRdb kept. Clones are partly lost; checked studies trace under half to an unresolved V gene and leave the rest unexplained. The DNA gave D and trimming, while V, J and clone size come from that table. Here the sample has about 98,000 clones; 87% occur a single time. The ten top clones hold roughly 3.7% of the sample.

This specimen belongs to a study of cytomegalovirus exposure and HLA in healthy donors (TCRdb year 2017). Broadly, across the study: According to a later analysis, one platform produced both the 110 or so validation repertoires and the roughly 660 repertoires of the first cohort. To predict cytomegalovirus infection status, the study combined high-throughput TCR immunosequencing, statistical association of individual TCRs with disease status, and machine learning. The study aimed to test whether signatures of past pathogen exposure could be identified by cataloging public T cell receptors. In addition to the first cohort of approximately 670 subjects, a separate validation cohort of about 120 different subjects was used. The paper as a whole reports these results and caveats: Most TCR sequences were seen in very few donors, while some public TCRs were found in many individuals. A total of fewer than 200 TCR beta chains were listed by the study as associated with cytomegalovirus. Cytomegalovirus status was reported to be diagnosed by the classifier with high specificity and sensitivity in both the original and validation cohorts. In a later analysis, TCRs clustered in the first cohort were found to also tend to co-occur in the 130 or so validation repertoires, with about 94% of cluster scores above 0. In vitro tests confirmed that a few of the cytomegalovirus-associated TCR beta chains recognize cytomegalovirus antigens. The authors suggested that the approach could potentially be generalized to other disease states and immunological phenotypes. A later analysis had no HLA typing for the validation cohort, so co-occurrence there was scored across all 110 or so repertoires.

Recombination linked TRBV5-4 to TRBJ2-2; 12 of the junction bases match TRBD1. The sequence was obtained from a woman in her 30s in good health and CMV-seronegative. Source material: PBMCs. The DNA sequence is TGTGCCAGCAGCCCACGGGACAGGGGGCTCGGCGGGGAGCTGTTTTTT. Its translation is CASSPRDRGLGGELFF.